Listed below are T cell receptor beta chains from one sample, sequenced in a study of T-cell reconstitution after alpha-beta-depleted transplantation in children. TCRdb recomputed calls from the PCR reads with MiXCR, one row per CDR3 protein. This table holds some 200,000 distinct CDR3 sequences, about 9.5% found once. The sequenced sample was PBMCs from the stem cell graft donor, obtained from the stem cell graft. Receptor source: a human donor who donated a stem cell graft to a child with acute lymphoblastic leukemia. CDR3s include the opening cysteine and the closing phenylalanine or tryptophan. D genes are given only for firm matches. Only part of the rows carry a size: once, few, many, or a class if the clone is expanded.

TRBV20-1	TRBD1	NA	TRBJ1-2	CSATGGDYGYTF	TGCAGTGCGACAGGGGGCGACTATGGCTACACCTTC
TRBV6-5	NA	few	TRBJ1-1	CASSYTPKGTNTEAFF	TGTGCCAGCAGTTACACCCCCAAGGGAACGAACACTGAAGCTTTCTTT
TRBV6-2/TRBV6-3	TRBD1	NA	TRBJ1-2	CASSRTGEVGGYTF	TGTGCCAGCAGTCGGACAGGGGAGGTCGGTGGCTACACCTTC
TRBV7-2	TRBD1	few	TRBJ2-3	CASSGEGQRTDTQYF	TGTGCCAGCAGCGGAGAGGGACAGCGCACAGATACGCAGTATTTT
TRBV29-1	NA	many	TRBJ1-1	CSASSTGNTEAFF	TGCAGCGCATCCAGTACAGGGAACACTGAAGCTTTCTTT
TRBV3-1	NA	few	TRBJ2-7	CASSPNQVTYEQYF	TGTGCCAGCAGCCCGAATCAGGTTACCTACGAGCAGTACTTC
TRBV27	TRBD1	NA	TRBJ1-1	CASSRTGSNTEAFF	TGTGCCAGCAGTAGGACAGGGTCGAACACTGAAGCTTTCTTT
TRBV2	NA	many	TRBJ2-2	CASRPGHTTGELFF	TGTGCCAGCCGACCGGGACATACCACCGGGGAGCTGTTTTTT
TRBV29-1	NA	NA	TRBJ1-1	CSVEKNRVSTEAFF	TGCAGCGTTGAAAAAAACAGGGTTTCGACTGAAGCTTTCTTT
TRBV4-2	NA	few	TRBJ2-3	CASSQGESETDTQYF	TGTGCCAGCAGCCAAGGGGAGAGTGAGACAGATACGCAGTATTTT
TRBV5-1	NA	NA	TRBJ1-2	CASSLEQNGYTF	TGCGCCAGCAGCTTGGAACAGAATGGCTACACCTTC
TRBV7-6	NA	NA	TRBJ2-7	CASSLGPRNPYEQYF	TGTGCCAGCAGCTTAGGCCCCAGGAACCCATACGAGCAGTACTTC
TRBV29-1	NA	NA	TRBJ2-1	CSVEFVRQETYNEQFF	TGCAGCGTTGAATTCGTTCGGCAGGAGACCTACAATGAGCAGTTCTTC
TRBV5-1	TRBD1	many	TRBJ1-2	CASSFYRGGGYTF	TGCGCCAGCAGCTTCTACAGGGGTGGCGGCTACACCTTC
TRBV5-1	TRBD2	many	TRBJ2-7	CASSELPAGDSYEQYF	TGCGCCAGCAGCGAACTACCAGCGGGAGACTCCTACGAGCAGTACTTC
TRBV2	NA	many	TRBJ1-1	CASSATRGGTEAFF	TGTGCCAGCAGTGCGACGAGGGGAGGCACTGAAGCTTTCTTT
TRBV12-3/TRBV12-4	TRBD1	few	TRBJ1-1	CASRSRTGWYETEAFF	TGTGCCAGCAGAAGCCGGACAGGGTGGTATGAAACTGAAGCTTTCTTT
TRBV6-5	NA	many	TRBJ2-5	CASSYPGTEPYPETQYF	TGTGCCAGCAGTTACCCCGGGACGGAGCCGTATCCGGAGACCCAGTACTTC
TRBV25-1	NA	many	TRBJ2-3	CASAQGDTQYF	TGTGCCAGCGCCCAGGGGGATACGCAGTATTTT
TRBV27	NA	NA	TRBJ2-7	CASSLLPGDRNEQYF	TGTGCCAGCAGTTTATTACCCGGGGATCGTAACGAGCAGTACTTC
TRBV4-1	NA	NA	TRBJ2-1	CASSQEAPAVANRYNEQFF	TGCGCCAGCAGCCAAGAAGCCCCCGCGGTTGCGAATAGATACAATGAGCAGTTCTTC
TRBV7-9	NA	many	TRBJ2-1	CASSPDLGTVSYNEQFF	TGTGCCAGCAGCCCTGATCTTGGGACCGTCTCCTACAATGAGCAGTTCTTC
TRBV7-1	TRBD1	few	TRBJ2-1	CASSSKELTDRGTAGSASYNEQFF	TGTGCCAGCAGCTCTAAGGAACTGACGGACAGGGGCACAGCGGGGTCTGCTTCCTACAATGAGCAGTTCTTC
TRBV5-4	TRBD1	NA	TRBJ2-7	CASSQMDRSDEQYF	TGTGCCAGCAGCCAAATGGACAGGAGTGACGAGCAGTACTTC
TRBV13	NA	many	TRBJ2-3	CASSLDRADTQYF	TGTGCCAGCAGCTTAGATCGGGCAGATACGCAGTATTTT
TRBV12-3/TRBV12-4	NA	NA	TRBJ1-2	CASSFGDTSYGYTF	TGTGCCAGCAGTTTTGGGGACACAAGCTATGGCTACACCTTC
TRBV5-1	NA	NA	TRBJ2-3	CASSLGRGPSTDTQYF	TGCGCCAGCAGCTTGGGGCGGGGGCCAAGCACAGATACGCAGTATTTT
TRBV2	TRBD1	NA	TRBJ2-1	CASSPTGWDNEQFF	TGTGCCAGCAGTCCGACAGGGTGGGACAATGAGCAGTTCTTC
TRBV20-1	NA	few	TRBJ1-2	CSARRDGSGRGYTF	TGCAGTGCAAGAAGGGACGGGTCGGGCCGTGGCTACACCTTC
TRBV20-1	NA	few	TRBJ2-5	CSAGRSGMRETQYF	TGCAGTGCTGGCCGCTCGGGGATGCGGGAGACCCAGTACTTC
TRBV5-1	NA	few	TRBJ1-2	CASSLFWGDGYTF	TGCGCCAGCAGCTTGTTCTGGGGGGATGGCTACACCTTC
TRBV12-3/TRBV12-4	TRBD1	many	TRBJ1-4	CASSRGTANNEKLFF	TGTGCCAGCAGCCGGGGGACAGCCAACAATGAAAAACTGTTTTTT
TRBV4-3	NA	NA	TRBJ1-1	CASSQVGRLNTEAFF	TGCGCCAGCAGCCAAGTGGGACGGCTGAACACTGAAGCTTTCTTT
TRBV11-2	TRBD1	many	TRBJ1-3	CASSFQDRGNTIYF	TGTGCCAGCAGCTTCCAGGACAGGGGGAACACCATATATTTT
TRBV9	NA	few	TRBJ2-1	CASSVGDFPYNEQFF	TGTGCCAGCAGCGTAGGGGACTTCCCCTACAATGAGCAGTTCTTC
TRBV20-1	TRBD2	NA	TRBJ2-3	CSARDQRGPDTQYF	TGCAGTGCTAGAGACCAGCGGGGCCCAGATACGCAGTATTTT
TRBV5-1	NA	many	TRBJ2-7	CASCWGQGSYEQYF	TGCGCCAGCTGCTGGGGACAAGGCTCCTACGAGCAGTACTTC
TRBV18	NA	few	TRBJ2-5	CASSPPGGLQETQYF	TGTGCCAGCTCACCACCGGGGGGCCTTCAAGAGACCCAGTACTTC
TRBV2	TRBD1	NA	TRBJ1-1	CASSELGQYNTEAFF	TGTGCCAGCAGTGAGTTGGGACAGTATAACACTGAAGCTTTCTTT
TRBV11-1	TRBD2	NA	TRBJ2-5	CASSLEWTSGELQETQYF	TGTGCCAGCAGCTTAGAATGGACTAGCGGGGAGCTCCAAGAGACCCAGTACTTC
TRBV5-1	TRBD1	NA	TRBJ1-1	CASSLEGQGATEAFF	TGCGCCAGCAGCTTGGAAGGACAGGGGGCCACTGAAGCTTTCTTT
TRBV7-9	TRBD2	NA	TRBJ2-5	CASSPGLAGSETQYF	TGTGCCAGCAGCCCCGGACTAGCGGGGTCAGAGACCCAGTACTTC
TRBV30	NA	NA	TRBJ1-3	CAWSSGSGNTIYF	TGTGCCTGGAGTTCGGGCTCTGGAAACACCATATATTTT
TRBV6-5	NA	many	TRBJ2-1	CASTFYNEQFF	TGTGCCAGCACCTTTTACAATGAGCAGTTCTTC
TRBV19	NA	NA	TRBJ2-3	CASSIDRSTDTQYF	TGTGCCAGTAGTATAGATCGGTCCACAGATACGCAGTATTTT
TRBV4-2	TRBD2	many	TRBJ2-5	CASSQDQTTSEQYF	TGTGCCAGCAGCCAAGATCAAACCACTAGCGAACAGTACTTC
TRBV10-1	NA	NA	TRBJ2-3	CASSYSRGPTDTQYF	TGCGCCAGCAGCTATTCGCGGGGACCAACAGATACGCAGTATTTT
TRBV20-1	NA	NA	TRBJ2-7	CSAREGTRTYEQYF	TGCAGTGCTAGAGAAGGGACTCGGACCTACGAGCAGTACTTC
TRBV29-1	NA	many	TRBJ2-1	CSAAGSNSYNEQFF	TGCAGCGCCGCAGGGAGCAACTCCTACAATGAGCAGTTCTTC
TRBV18	NA	NA	TRBJ1-3	CASSDTKTWASGNTIYF	TGTGCCAGCTCAGATACGAAAACGTGGGCCTCTGGAAACACCATATATTTT
TRBV27	NA	few	TRBJ1-1	CASSLRDDTEAFF	TGTGCCAGCAGTTTACGAGACGACACTGAAGCTTTCTTT
TRBV5-1	NA	few	TRBJ2-7	CASSRVRQTISYEQYF	TGCGCCAGCAGTCGTGTTCGGCAGACCATATCCTACGAGCAGTACTTC
TRBV6-5	NA	NA	TRBJ1-5	CASSYGVGNQPQHF	TGTGCCAGCAGTTATGGAGTGGGCAATCAGCCCCAGCATTTT
TRBV18	NA	NA	TRBJ1-2	CASSPPVGKDYGYTF	TGTGCCAGCTCACCACCAGTCGGAAAGGACTATGGCTACACCTTC